This TCR beta chain was sequenced during a study of blood T cell repertoires in COVID-19. Overall study context: Sites across the United States, Italy and Spain contributed samples from acute and convalescent COVID-19.

The J segment lost 5 bases and the V segment lost 6 bases, leaving 6 bases of the junction unmatched. The germline V gene encodes CDR1 MGHDK and CDR2 SYGVNS. The CDR3 length is 14 residues. Sequencing was performed with immunoSEQ multiplex PCR; in TCRdb, only in-frame clones are kept and a portion is missing. The table lists roughly 14,000 clones, 86% of them singletons. Sequencing was performed on peripheral blood. The sequence was obtained from a human donor in a cohort sampled during active COVID-19. V is TRBV25-1 and J is TRBJ2-5, with 10 bases aligning to TRBD1. The CDR3: CASSPGQGMETQYF. The CDR3, as DNA: TGTGCCAGCAGCCCGGGACAGGGGATGGAGACCCAGTACTTC. The whole variable domain, remainder taken from reference TRBV25-1 and TRBJ2-5, is EADIYQTPRYLVIGTGKKITLECSQTMGHDKMYWYQQDPGMELHLIHYSYGVNSTEKGDLSSESTVSRIRTEHFPLTLESARPSHTSQYLCASSPGQGMETQYFGPGTRLLVL.